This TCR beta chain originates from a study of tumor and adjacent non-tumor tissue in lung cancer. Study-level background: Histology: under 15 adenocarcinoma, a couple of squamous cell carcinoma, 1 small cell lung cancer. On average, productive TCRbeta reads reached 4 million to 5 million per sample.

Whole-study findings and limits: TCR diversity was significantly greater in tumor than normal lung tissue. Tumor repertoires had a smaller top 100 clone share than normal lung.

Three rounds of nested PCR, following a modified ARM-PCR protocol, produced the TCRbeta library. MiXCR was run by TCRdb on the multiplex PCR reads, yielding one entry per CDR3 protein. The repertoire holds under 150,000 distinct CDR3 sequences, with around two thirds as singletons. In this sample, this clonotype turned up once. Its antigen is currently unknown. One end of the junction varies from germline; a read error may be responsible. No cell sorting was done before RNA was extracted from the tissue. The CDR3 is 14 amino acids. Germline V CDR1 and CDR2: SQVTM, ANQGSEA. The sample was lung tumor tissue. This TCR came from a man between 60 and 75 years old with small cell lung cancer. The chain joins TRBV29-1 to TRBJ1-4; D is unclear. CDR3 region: CSVGSDGTIEKLFF. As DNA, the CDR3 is TGTAGCGTTGGATCGGACGGAACTATTGAAAAACTGTTTTTT.